These 29 T cell receptor beta chains originate from one sample sequenced in a study of blood T cell repertoires in COVID-19. Libraries were prepared by immunoSEQ multiplex PCR; TCRdb keeps only in-frame clonotypes and omits some of them. The sample has more than 200,000 clones; approximately 82% are singletons. The sequencing input was peripheral blood. The receptors derive from a woman of 80 years or more with active or convalescent COVID-19.

This clone was found a few times. The J gene is TRBJ1-4, the V gene TRBV6-1, with D perhaps TRBD1 (6 bases). Germline V gene sequence: CDR1 MNHNS, CDR2 SASEGT. This CDR3 region has 16 residues. Trimming left V 2 bases short and J 11 bases short, with 21 bases between. The CDR3 loop reads CASSEKGDGGTGKLFF. The DNA for the CDR3 is TGTGCCAGCAGTGAAAAGGGGGACGGTGGCACGGGGAAACTGTTTTTT.

This chain connects TRBV5-4 to TRBJ1-2; D gene unclear. Germline V CDR1 and CDR2: SGHNT, YYREEE (reference sequence). V was trimmed by 4 bases and J by 5 bases, leaving 18 bases between them. The CDR3 totals 15 residues. The CDR3 bases are TGTGCCAGCAGCCCCACCGGCGGGGTGGGGTATGGCTACACCTTC. Amino acid sequence: CASSPTGGVGYGYTF.

The chain combines TRBV10-3 with TRBJ2-1, with TRBD2 matching over 14 bases. The CDR3 runs 15 residues. Germline trimming cut 10 bases from V and 8 bases from J; bases unmatched to any gene: 10. Germline assignment: CDR1 ENHRY and CDR2 SYGVKD. CDR3 sequence (DNA): TGTGCCAGCTCCGGGACTAGCGGGAGTAAGGATGAGCAGTTCTTC. Protein: CASSGTSGSKDEQFF.

This clone has only one observation. In DNA form, the CDR3 reads TGTGCCAGCAGCTTGCAGGGACAGAGCTCCTACGAGCAGTACTTC. Protein product: CASSLQGQSSYEQYF. The chain couples TRBV5-5 to TRBJ2-7, with 7 bases identical to TRBD1. Germline CDR1 and CDR2: SGHKS and YYEKEE (reference sequence). The CDR3 is 15 residues long. The trim removed 1 base at V and 0 bases at J, leaving 4 bases unmatched.

This clone has only a few counts. The chain carries TRBV19 and TRBJ2-1, with D perhaps matching TRBD2 (5 bases). CDR3 size: 17 residues. Per the germline V gene, CDR1 is LNHDA and CDR2 is SQIVND (reference sequence). Trimming removed 5 bases at V and 0 bases at J, with 17 bases between. The CDR3 DNA reads as TGTGCCAGTAGTGTTGCGGGCCTATTGAGCTCCTACAATGAGCAGTTCTTC. The encoded protein is CASSVAGLLSSYNEQFF.

This rearrangement joins TRBV5-6 to TRBJ1-2; no clear D gene. V dropped 4 bases and J dropped 3 bases, with 10 bases sitting between them. CDR1 and CDR2 from the germline V gene are SGHDT and YYEEEE. The CDR3 has 13 amino acids. Here the CDR3 reads CASSPNPDYGYTF. CDR3 nucleotides: TGTGCCAGCAGCCCGAACCCGGACTATGGCTACACCTTC.

The chain carries TRBV5-1 and TRBJ2-7; D remains ambiguous. Trimming took 0 bases from V and 6 from J, leaving 10 bases between them. CDR3 length equals 13 residues. Germline V gives CDR1 SGHRS, CDR2 YFSETQ. This CDR3 is CASSLEHSREQYF. CDR3 nucleotide sequence: TGCGCCAGCAGCTTGGAACATTCTCGCGAGCAGTACTTC.

This clone was detected once. This chain uses TRBV27 with TRBJ2-6; 10 bases map to TRBD1. The junction had 8 bases not matched to a gene; V was cut back by 5 bases and J by 4 bases. CDR1 is MNHEY, CDR2 SMNVEV, per germline (reference sequence). The CDR3 consists of 17 residues. This CDR3 is CASSVGTGESGANVLTF. CDR3 in DNA: TGTGCCAGCAGTGTGGGGACAGGGGAATCCGGGGCCAACGTCCTGACTTTC.

The chain recombines TRBV3-1 (or the pseudogene TRBV3-2) with TRBJ2-2; TRBD2 might be the D (7 bases). Deletions cut 4 bases from V and 4 bases from J, with 16 bases between. Looked up from germline, CDR1 is LGHDT and CDR2 is YNNKEL (reference sequence). There are 16 residues in the CDR3. The CDR3 region is CASSLRDGGRTGELFF. The CDR3 DNA reads as TGTGCCAGCAGCCTAAGGGACGGGGGGCGCACCGGGGAGCTGTTTTTT.

CDR3 nucleotide sequence: TGTGCCAGCAGCCTGGACAGAGATTCACCCCTCCACTTT. Its protein is CASSLDRDSPLHF. The gene calls are TRBV7-2 and TRBJ1-6; weak D call: TRBD1 (6 bases). This CDR3 contains 13 residues. Trimming took 5 bases from V and 8 from J, leaving 10 bases between them. CDR1 and CDR2 (germline): SGHTA, FQGNSA.

The gene calls are TRBV6-5 and TRBJ1-4; D is possibly TRBD1 (6 bases). The CDR3 runs 13 residues. V was shortened by 6 bases and J by 4 bases, with 9 bases between the two germline ends. The germline CDR1 and CDR2 sequences are MNHEY and SVGAGI. The CDR3 sequence is CASSGGHNEKLFF. The CDR3 DNA sequence: TGTGCCAGCAGCGGGGGGCATAATGAAAAACTGTTTTTT.

This rearrangement joins TRBV10-3 to TRBJ2-7; a weak D match, TRBD1 (5 bases). This CDR3 is 15 amino acids long. V was cut by 3 bases and J by 1 base, with 13 bases left in between. From germline, CDR1 is ENHRY and CDR2 SYGVKD. This chain's CDR3 is CAISDIGRDSYEQYF. The CDR3 DNA is TGTGCCATCAGTGACATCGGCAGGGATTCCTACGAGCAGTACTTC.

The rearrangement joins TRBV5-1 to TRBJ2-7, with D tentatively TRBD2 (5 bases). Germline V CDR1 and CDR2: SGHRS, YFSETQ. This CDR3 is built from 14 residues. Trimming left V 4 bases short and J 6 bases short, with 17 bases between. The chain's CDR3 is CASSIQDTRGEQYF. DNA of the CDR3: TGCGCCAGCAGCATACAAGATACACGGGGCGAGCAGTACTTC. The entire variable domain, with the rest obtained from reference TRBV5-1 and TRBJ2-7, is as follows: KAGVTQTPRYLIKTRGQQVTLSCSPISGHRSVSWYQQTPGQGLQFLFEYFSETQRNKGNFPGRFSGRQFSNSRSEMNVSTLELGDSALYLCASSIQDTRGEQYFGPGTRLTVT.

A single count supports this clone. This chain joins TRBV7-8 and TRBJ1-1; weak D call: TRBD1 (5 bases). V was cut by 3 bases and J by 6 bases, with 11 bases left in between. The germline gives CDR1 SGHVS, CDR2 FQNEAQ. The CDR3 extends over 13 amino acids. The CDR3 bases are TGTGCCAGCAGCTTCAGAGGACATCCTGAAGCTTTCTTT. It translates to CASSFRGHPEAFF.

The rearrangement joins TRBV7-2 to TRBJ2-3; TRBD2 aligns across 13 bases. The CDR3 length is 17 residues. Trimming at V came to 3 bases and at J to 9 bases, leaving 12 bases not matched to a gene. Per the germline V gene, CDR1 is SGHTA and CDR2 is FQGNSA. The CDR3 region is CASSFQLLAGGRRTQYF. CDR3 in DNA: TGTGCCAGCAGCTTCCAACTACTAGCGGGAGGGCGTCGGACGCAGTATTTT.

This clone was detected a few times. The chain is built from TRBV5-1 and TRBJ2-7; the match to TRBD1 covers 7 bases. V lost 5 bases, J lost 3 bases, and 14 bases stayed unmatched. Germline V lookup: CDR1 SGHRS, CDR2 YFSETQ. The CDR3 is made up of 16 amino acids. CDR3 in DNA: TGCGCCAGCAGAAAATATACAGGGGAGACTGGCTACGAGCAGTACTTC. This codes for CASRKYTGETGYEQYF.

The CDR3 is CASRQQDPLYEQYF. The CDR3 DNA follows: TGCGCCAGCAGACAGCAGGATCCCTTATACGAGCAGTACTTC. This rearrangement joins TRBV4-1 to TRBJ2-7; D remains ambiguous. The CDR3 totals 14 residues. Germline V gives CDR1 MGHRA, CDR2 YSYEKL. With 6 bases removed from V and 4 bases from J, the gap between germline ends came to 16 bases.

The J gene is TRBJ1-1, the V gene TRBV7-2; 8 positions agree with TRBD1. Trimming at V came to 5 bases and at J to 1 base, leaving 6 bases not matched to a gene. Germline lookup yields CDR1 SGHTA and CDR2 FQGNSA. The length of the CDR3 is 15 residues. This CDR3 reads CASSRFGQGNTEAFF. The CDR3 DNA sequence: TGTGCCAGCAGCCGGTTCGGACAGGGGAACACTGAAGCTTTCTTT.

The genes are TRBV6-6 and TRBJ1-3; D is ambiguous. The CDR3 totals 16 residues. CDR1 and CDR2 from the germline V gene are MNHNY and SVGAGI (reference sequence). The V gene lost 5 bases and the J gene lost 0 bases, with 14 bases spanning the gap. The CDR3 coding sequence is TGTGCCAGCAGTCGTGGGGAGCTGACCTCTGGAAACACCATATATTTT. This encodes CASSRGELTSGNTIYF.

The chain is built from TRBV18 and TRBJ1-2, with TRBD1 matching 7 bases. Germline V gene lookup returns CDR1 KGHSH and CDR2 LQKENI. This CDR3 has 13 amino acids. J gave up 6 bases and V 2 bases, and 3 bases lay outside the gene matches. CDR3 DNA sequence: TGTGCCAGCTCACCAGACAGGGACCATGGCTACACCTTC. Translating gives CASSPDRDHGYTF.

In DNA form, the CDR3 reads TGTGCCAGCAGCCGAAACGCCGGGACAGGGCCTTCACCCCTCCACTTT. Protein: CASSRNAGTGPSPLHF. This chain connects TRBV7-8 to TRBJ1-6; 9 bases agree with TRBD1. The CDR3 covers 16 residues. The germline gives CDR1 SGHVS, CDR2 FQNEAQ. Unmatched junction bases numbered 11, after V lost 5 bases and J lost 9 bases.

The chain combines TRBV6-1 with TRBJ2-5; D gene uncertain. The CDR3 runs 14 residues. Trimming pared 0 bases from V and 7 bases from J, leaving 12 bases between. CDR1 is MNHNS, CDR2 SASEGT, per germline. This CDR3 reads CASSEARVYGTQYF. The CDR3 nucleotides are TGTGCCAGCAGTGAAGCGAGAGTCTATGGGACCCAGTACTTC.

The CDR3 region is CASSLGTGDTDTQYF. Written as DNA, the CDR3 is TGTGCCAGCAGCTTAGGAACAGGGGACACAGATACGCAGTATTTT. The rearrangement links TRBV5-4 to TRBJ2-3, with 7 bases matching TRBD1. This CDR3 is built from 15 residues. Trimming took 2 bases from V and 2 from J; bases not matched to a gene: 5. Germline V CDR1 and CDR2: SGHNT, YYREEE (reference sequence).

V usage is TRBV7-7 and J usage is TRBJ2-7; 8 nucleotides agree with TRBD1. V lost 5 bases, J lost 1 base, and 7 bases stayed unmatched. There are 15 residues in the CDR3. Germline V gene lookup returns CDR1 SSHAT and CDR2 FNYEAQ (reference sequence). The CDR3 here is CASSLGTGPSYEQYF. CDR3 bases: TGTGCCAGCAGCCTGGGGACAGGCCCGTCCTACGAGCAGTACTTC.

The V and J genes are TRBV7-9 and TRBJ1-1, with D possibly being TRBD1 (5 bases). Germline assignment: CDR1 SEHNR and CDR2 FQNEAQ (reference sequence). The CDR3 runs 13 residues. V was cut by 0 bases and J by 8 bases, with 10 bases left in between. The CDR3 reads CASSLAEGSEAFF. CDR3 nucleotides: TGTGCCAGCAGCTTAGCGGAGGGGTCAGAAGCTTTCTTT.

The V and J genes are TRBV5-6 and TRBJ1-4; D is possibly TRBD1 (6 bases). Germline assignment: CDR1 SGHDT and CDR2 YYEEEE. Trimming left V 4 bases short and J 7 bases short, with 20 bases between. The CDR3 has 16 residues. The CDR3 DNA follows: TGTGCCAGCAGCCTTGGGGGCTTGGCAGGCGCTGAAAAACTGTTTTTT. Protein sequence: CASSLGGLAGAEKLFF. Based on the CDR3 plus reference TRBV5-6 and TRBJ1-4, the full variable domain is DAGVTQSPTHLIKTRGQQVTLRCSPKSGHDTVSWYQQALGQGPQFIFQYYEEEERQRGNFPDRFSGHQFPNYSSELNVNALLLGDSALYLCASSLGGLAGAEKLFFGSGTQLSVL.

The chain recombines TRBV6-6 with TRBJ2-7; D possibly corresponds to TRBD2 (5 bases). The CDR3 extends over 13 amino acids. The germline V and J ends were trimmed by 5 bases and 6 bases, with 14 bases remaining between them. The germline gives CDR1 MNHNY, CDR2 SVGAGI (reference sequence). CDR3 nucleotide sequence: TGTGCCAGCAGTCCTACCGCGGGTACCGAGCAGTACTTC. Protein sequence: CASSPTAGTEQYF.

The J gene is TRBJ2-5, the V gene TRBV11-2, with 10 bases aligning to TRBD2. Germline CDR1 is SGHAT and CDR2 is FQNNGV. V shed 2 bases, J shed 5 bases, and the junction held 8 bases outside the gene matches. This CDR3 contains 16 residues. CDR3 in amino acids: CASSLFLAGDWETQYF. The CDR3 bases are TGTGCCAGCAGCTTATTTCTAGCGGGGGACTGGGAGACCCAGTACTTC.

The chain carries TRBV28 and TRBJ1-5; TRBD1 might be the D (5 bases). CDR3 length: 17 amino acids. Trimming shortened V by 6 bases and J by 6 bases, and 24 bases separated the two germline ends. The V gene's germline CDR1 is MDHEN and CDR2 SYDVKM. CDR3 sequence reads: CASSPEPSTAGVQPQHF. The CDR3 region has the DNA TGTGCCAGCAGCCCGGAACCTTCAACTGCGGGGGTTCAGCCCCAGCATTTT.